The entry below describes one T cell receptor (beta chain). Which antigen it targets is not known. Nothing much larger sits one base from this clone, and base qualities are not available. TCRdb records Illumina HiSeq 1500 as the sequencer. Using fastp at Q25 and MiXCR, TCRdb reprocessed the public reads and kept productive beta chains. Rows merge per CDR3 protein into single entries with the most common DNA and genes. Counted in this sample were roughly 700,000 distinct CDR3 sequences; roughly 30% of them appeared once. Of the sample, 18% is held by the ten largest clones. Trimming costs V 1 base and J 4 bases, and their ends lie 12 bases apart. The CDR3 has 15 amino acids, counting the end cysteine and phenylalanine. The kept DNA is CDR3 alone, 45 bases in frame from the first base. The germline V gene (reference sequence) provides CDR1 LNHDA and CDR2 SQIVND. This entry belongs to a study of T cell repertoires in cytomegalovirus infection (dated by TCRdb to 2018 to 2020). Concerning the study at large: Alongside well-studied HLA-B-restricted epitopes, the peptide stimulations were aimed at recently identified HLA-C-restricted CMV epitopes, whose presentation resists viral immunomodulation. Donor HLA type was relevant to the analysis, as public TCR beta signatures indicated carriage of CMV infection together with the matching HLA type.

The meaning of the sample's treatment or condition label: in vitro stimulation with specific CMV peptide epitopes to enrich CMV-specific T cells. Overall results and qualifications from the work: In the ex vivo response, HLA-C-restricted CMV-specific TCR beta clonotypes were dominant, and in two of eight donors the single most frequent clonotype came from this HLA-C-restricted group. Cumulative frequency of public TCR beta family members discriminated carriers of CMV infection plus the relevant HLA type in this cohort and an independent roughly 330-donor cohort.

This receptor was identified in a human donor in good health (CMV status not recorded). Some clones in this sample may be carry-over from other donors' samples. The V and J segments used are TRBV19 and TRBJ2-3, with TRBD2 tentatively as D gene (6 bases match). The starting material was cultured PBMCs, obtained from culture after CMV antigen stimulation. CDR3 loop: CASSIGGVTADTQYF. The DNA sequence reads TGTGCCAGTAGTATAGGGGGGGTTACCGCAGATACGCAGTATTTT.